A single sample is the source of the 9 T cell receptor beta chains below, sequenced in a study of OX40 agonist ivuxolimab in advanced cancers. Data came from immunoSEQ multiplex PCR; TCRdb stores just in-frame clones and leaves some out. The sample lists fewer than 70,000 clones; roughly 84% were seen once. Sequencing used CD4+ or CD8+ T cells sorted from blood, obtained in a trial of the OX40 agonist ivuxolimab. The receptor source for this set is an adult with an advanced solid tumor such as melanoma, head and neck, liver or kidney cancer.

The count of this clone is one. The chain carries TRBV7-3 and TRBJ1-2, with unresolved D. The V and J ends lost 3 bases and 0 bases respectively, with 11 bases between them. The CDR3 totals 15 residues. CDR1 and CDR2 from the germline V gene are SGHTA and FQGTGA. The chain's CDR3 is CASSLGSDTNYGYTF. CDR3 nucleotides: TGTGCCAGCAGCTTGGGAAGTGATACTAACTATGGCTACACCTTC.

The chain couples TRBV4-1 to TRBJ1-3; D unresolved. Germline CDR1 MGHRA, CDR2 YSYEKL. The CDR3 covers 16 residues. The germline V and J ends were trimmed by 3 bases and 4 bases, with 16 bases remaining between them. The CDR3 reads CASSQDDWVQGNTIYF. CDR3 nucleotides: TGCGCCAGCAGCCAGGATGACTGGGTTCAGGGAAACACCATATATTTT.

A remark on this clone: At one end, the junction sequence differs from germline, possibly due to a read error. The chain combines TRBV7-7 with TRBJ2-5; maybe TRBD1 (5 bases). This CDR3 comprises 14 residues. Germline values: CDR1 SSHAT, CDR2 FNYEAQ (reference sequence). Here the CDR3 reads CASSLTGLGETQYF. CDR3 in DNA: TGTGCTAGCAGCTTAACAGGCCTAGGTGAGACCCAGTACTTC.

This clone was detected only a few times. The genes are TRBV5-1 and TRBJ2-5, with D possibly TRBD1 on 5 matching bases. The CDR3 is 14 amino acids. Germline-derived CDR1 and CDR2 are SGHRS and YFSETQ. V gave up 1 base and J gave up 5 bases, with 12 bases separating them. The CDR3 DNA reads as TGCGCCAGCAGCTTGTCTTCCAGGGTTGAGACCCAGTACTTC. It translates to CASSLSSRVETQYF.

This chain joins TRBV28 and TRBJ1-1, with 7 positions matching TRBD1. This CDR3 region has 15 residues. V dropped 8 bases and J dropped 2; count of bases not matched to a gene: 11. In germline, CDR1 is MDHEN, CDR2 SYDVKM. In DNA, the CDR3 is TGTGCCAGCTACTCTCAGGGGGGGCTCAACACTGAAGCTTTCTTT. This translates into CASYSQGGLNTEAFF.

This clone was counted between two and nine times. The V and J genes are TRBV6-1 and TRBJ1-5; D is unresolved. V dropped 1 base and J dropped 4 bases, with 14 bases sitting between them. The CDR3 loop spans 16 amino acids. Per the germline V gene, CDR1 is MNHNS and CDR2 is SASEGT. CDR3 nucleotide sequence: TGTGCCAGCAGTGAAGAGGTTACAGTAAGAAATCAGCCCCAGCATTTT. Amino acid sequence: CASSEEVTVRNQPQHF.

This chain connects TRBV19 to TRBJ2-7; D possibly corresponds to TRBD2 (6 bases). CDR3 length: 15 residues. Trimming took 5 bases from V and 2 from J, leaving 16 bases between them. In germline, CDR1 is LNHDA, CDR2 SQIVND (reference sequence). The CDR3 DNA is TGTGCCAGTAGTCCCGGGACCGGGAGAACCTACGAGCAGTACTTC. It specifies CASSPGTGRTYEQYF.

The chain links TRBV6-1 to TRBJ1-4; a weak D match, TRBD1 (5 bases). Germline V gives CDR1 MNHNS, CDR2 SASEGT. The CDR3 has 15 residues. Trimming cost V 8 bases and J 5 bases, with 18 bases left between them. The CDR3 is CASRLGGTGNEKLFF. CDR3 DNA: TGTGCCAGCCGCCTAGGAGGGACGGGGAATGAAAAACTGTTTTTT.

The chain is built from TRBV5-1 and TRBJ1-5, with unresolved D. With 0 bases removed from V and 0 bases from J, the gap between germline ends came to 7 bases. Germline CDR1 reads SGHRS; CDR2 reads YFSETQ. CDR3 length equals 15 residues. DNA for the CDR3: TGCGCCAGCAGCTTGGAACCTGGTAGCAATCAGCCCCAGCATTTT. It is translated as CASSLEPGSNQPQHF.